This T cell receptor (beta chain) was recovered during a study of OX40 agonist ivuxolimab in advanced cancers. For the study at large: Antecedent anti-PD-1, anti-PD-L1 or anti-CTLA-4 therapy was permissible, with 35% to 40% having received some.

Assay used: immunoSEQ multiplex PCR; TCRdb lists only in-frame clones, some missing. The table includes approximately 90,000 clones, approximately 87% detected once. The CDR3 is made up of 14 amino acids. In germline, CDR1 is LNHDA, CDR2 SQIVND (reference sequence). Trimming took 4 bases from V and 9 from J; bases not matched to a gene: 7. The sequence was collected from an adult with an advanced solid tumor such as melanoma, head and neck, liver or kidney cancer. The chain uses TRBV19 and TRBJ1-4; 8 bases align to TRBD1. The sample here was CD4+ or CD8+ T cells sorted from blood, taken in a trial of the OX40 agonist ivuxolimab. The chain's CDR3 is CASSSVGQGKKLFF. As DNA, the CDR3 is TGTGCCAGTAGTAGTGTAGGACAGGGCAAAAAACTGTTTTTT. The full variable domain, with the rest looked up from reference TRBV19 and TRBJ1-4, is DGGITQSPKYLFRKEGQNVTLSCEQNLNHDAMYWYRQDPGQGLRLIYYSQIVNDFQKGDIAEGYSVSREKKESFPLTVTSAQKNPTAFYLCASSSVGQGKKLFFGSGTQLSVL.